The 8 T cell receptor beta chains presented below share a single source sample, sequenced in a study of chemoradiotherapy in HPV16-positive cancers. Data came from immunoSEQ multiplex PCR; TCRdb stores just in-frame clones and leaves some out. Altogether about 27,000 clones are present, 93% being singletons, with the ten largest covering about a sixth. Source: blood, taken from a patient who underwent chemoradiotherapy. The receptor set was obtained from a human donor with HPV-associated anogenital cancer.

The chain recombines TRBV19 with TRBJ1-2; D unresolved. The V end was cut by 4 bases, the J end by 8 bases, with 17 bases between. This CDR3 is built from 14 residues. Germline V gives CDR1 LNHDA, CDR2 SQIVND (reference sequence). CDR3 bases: TGTGCCAGTAGTAACGGGAGCCCCCCCAAGGGCTACACCTTC. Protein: CASSNGSPPKGYTF.

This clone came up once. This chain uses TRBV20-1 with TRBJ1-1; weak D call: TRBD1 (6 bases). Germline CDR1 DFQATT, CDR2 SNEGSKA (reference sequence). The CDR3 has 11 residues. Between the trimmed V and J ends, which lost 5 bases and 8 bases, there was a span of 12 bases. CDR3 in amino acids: CSARWDIEAFF. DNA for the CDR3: TGCAGTGCTCGATGGGACATCGAAGCTTTCTTT.

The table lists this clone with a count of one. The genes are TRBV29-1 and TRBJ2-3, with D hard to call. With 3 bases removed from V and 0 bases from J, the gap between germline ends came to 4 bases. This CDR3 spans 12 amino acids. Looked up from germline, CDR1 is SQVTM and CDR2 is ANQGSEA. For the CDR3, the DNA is TGCAGCGTTGAGGGAAGCACAGATACGCAGTATTTT. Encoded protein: CSVEGSTDTQYF.

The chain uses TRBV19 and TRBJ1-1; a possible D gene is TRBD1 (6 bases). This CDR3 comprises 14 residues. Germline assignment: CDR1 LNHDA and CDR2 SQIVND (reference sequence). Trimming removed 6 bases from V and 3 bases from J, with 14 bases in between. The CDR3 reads CASRLADRYTEAFF. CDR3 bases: TGTGCCAGTAGACTCGCGGACAGATACACTGAAGCTTTCTTT.

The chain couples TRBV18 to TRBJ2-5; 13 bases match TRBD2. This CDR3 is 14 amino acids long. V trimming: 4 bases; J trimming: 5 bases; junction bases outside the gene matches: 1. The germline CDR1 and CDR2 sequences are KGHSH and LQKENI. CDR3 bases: TGTGCCAGCTCACGGACTAGCGGGGGCGAGACCCAGTACTTC. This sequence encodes CASSRTSGGETQYF.

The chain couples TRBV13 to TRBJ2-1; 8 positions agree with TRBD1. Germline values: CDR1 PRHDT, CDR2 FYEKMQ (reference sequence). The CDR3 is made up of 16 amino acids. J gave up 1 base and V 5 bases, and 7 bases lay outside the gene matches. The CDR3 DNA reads TGTGCCAGCAGCCCCTCCGACAGGGGATCCTACAATGAGCAGTTCTTC. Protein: CASSPSDRGSYNEQFF.

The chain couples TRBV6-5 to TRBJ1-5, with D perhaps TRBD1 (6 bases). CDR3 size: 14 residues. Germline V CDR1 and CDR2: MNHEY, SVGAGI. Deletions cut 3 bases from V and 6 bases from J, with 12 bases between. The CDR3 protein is CASSYRSGVQPQHF. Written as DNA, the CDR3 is TGTGCCAGCAGTTATAGGTCAGGGGTTCAGCCCCAGCATTTT.

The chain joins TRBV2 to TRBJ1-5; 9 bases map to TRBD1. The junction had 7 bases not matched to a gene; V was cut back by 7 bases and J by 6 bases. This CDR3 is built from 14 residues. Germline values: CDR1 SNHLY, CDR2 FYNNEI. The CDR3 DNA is TGTGCCAGCAACGTAGACAGGGGGTTTCAGCCCCAGCATTTT. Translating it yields CASNVDRGFQPQHF.